The 12 T cell receptor beta chains given below trace back to one sample, sequenced in a study of blood T cell repertoires in COVID-19. Using immunoSEQ multiplex PCR, the repertoire was profiled, and TCRdb retains in-frame clones only, with some absent. The table lists some 120,000 clones, roughly 90% of them singletons. Sequencing was carried out using peripheral blood. The receptor set was obtained from a man aged 55 to 69 with COVID-19, enrolled during active disease.

In this sample, this clone turned up once. J is TRBJ1-1 and V is TRBV5-8, with D maybe TRBD1 (6 bases). Germline V lookup: CDR1 SGHTS, CDR2 YDEGEE. The V and J ends lost 0 bases and 4 bases respectively, with 10 bases between them. The CDR3 has 14 amino acids. The DNA for the CDR3 is TGTGCCAGCAGCTTGGGGGGGCGCGGCACTGAAGCTTTCTTT. It is translated as CASSLGGRGTEAFF.

J is TRBJ2-1 and V is TRBV7-8, with 8 bases fitting TRBD2. The CDR3 spans 16 residues. Trimming at V came to 2 bases and at J to 7 bases, leaving 10 bases not matched to a gene. Germline lookup yields CDR1 SGHVS and CDR2 FQNEAQ. DNA for the CDR3: TGTGCCAGCAGCTTAATCACCGGGGGGGGAGGTAATGAGCAGTTCTTC. Its translation is CASSLITGGGGNEQFF.

This clone was seen a handful of times. The V call is TRBV11-2, the J call TRBJ1-2; 7 bases line up with TRBD1. Trimming took 1 base from V and 8 from J; bases not matched to a gene: 7. This CDR3 has 14 amino acids. Germline V gene data show CDR1 as SGHAT and CDR2 as FQNNGV. Written as DNA, the CDR3 is TGTGCCAGCAGCTTAGGCCGACAGGGAGGAGGCTACACCTTC. Its translation: CASSLGRQGGGYTF.

The genes are TRBV25-1 and TRBJ2-4; 10 positions agree with TRBD2. The J segment lost 0 bases and the V segment lost 3 bases, leaving 2 bases of the junction unmatched. This CDR3 comprises 16 residues. Germline-derived CDR1 and CDR2 are MGHDK and SYGVNS. The CDR3 coding sequence is TGTGCCAGCAGTGATATAGCGGGAGGAGCCAAAAACATTCAGTACTTC. It encodes CASSDIAGGAKNIQYF.

The gene calls are TRBV30 and TRBJ2-1; 11 bases align to TRBD2. With V trimmed by 6 bases and J by 0 bases, 4 bases remained unmatched. The CDR3 extends over 15 amino acids. Germline lookup yields CDR1 GTSNPN and CDR2 SVGIG (reference sequence). CDR3 coding DNA: TGTGCCTGTACTAGCGGGAGTAGCTCCTACAATGAGCAGTTCTTC. It codes for CACTSGSSSYNEQFF.

The gene calls are TRBV7-3 and TRBJ2-1; D is unresolved. The CDR3 spans 15 residues. The V gene's germline CDR1 is SGHTA and CDR2 FQGTGA. Trimming took 0 bases from V and 5 from J, leaving 11 bases between them. CDR3 nucleotide sequence: TGTGCCAGCAGCTTAACTTACGAGCGAAACAATGAGCAGTTCTTC. Amino acids: CASSLTYERNNEQFF.

This clone was counted a few times. CDR3 coding DNA: TGTGCCAGCAGCCAAGGCGGAGGGGTACTAGGCACTGAAGCTTTCTTT. Residues: CASSQGGGVLGTEAFF. The rearrangement links TRBV4-2 to TRBJ1-1; tentative D call: TRBD1 (5 bases). The CDR3 has 16 amino acids. Germline V lookup: CDR1 LGHNA, CDR2 YNFKEQ. The germline V and J ends were trimmed by 1 base and 4 bases, with 16 bases remaining between them.

This rearrangement joins TRBV9 to TRBJ2-1, with 9 positions matching TRBD2. This CDR3 is 16 amino acids long. The germline V gene has CDR1 SGDLS and CDR2 YYNGEE. After removal of 0 bases from V and 4 bases from J, the junction contained 5 bases not matched to a gene. As DNA, the CDR3 is TGTGCCAGCAGCGTAGAACGGCGGGAGGGGTACAATGAGCAGTTCTTC. Protein sequence: CASSVERREGYNEQFF.

The rearrangement joins TRBV7-9 to TRBJ1-4; D remains ambiguous. The CDR3 spans 14 residues. Germline V gene data show CDR1 as SEHNR and CDR2 as FQNEAQ (reference sequence). V lost 3 bases and J 8 bases, leaving 13 bases between the germline ends. CDR3 DNA sequence: TGTGCCAGCAGCTTCGAGGGAGTCAGCGAAAAACTGTTTTTT. This sequence encodes CASSFEGVSEKLFF.

The chain carries TRBV2 and TRBJ2-4, with TRBD2 matching 8 bases. Trimming removed 2 bases from V and 1 base from J; junction bases left unmatched: 4. The germline V gene has CDR1 SNHLY and CDR2 FYNNEI. The CDR3 totals 16 residues. The CDR3, as DNA: TGTGCCAGCAGTGAATATTCGGGAGGGGCCAAAAACATTCAGTACTTC. Translation: CASSEYSGGAKNIQYF.

The chain combines TRBV18 with TRBJ2-7; 7 nucleotides agree with TRBD1. The CDR3 consists of 16 residues. CDR1 and CDR2 (germline): KGHSH, LQKENI. Losses at the gene ends were 5 bases for V and 0 bases for J; bases not matched to a gene: 10. In nucleotides, the CDR3 is TGTGCCAGCTCAGAAAAGCAGGGGGTCCTCTCCTACGAGCAGTACTTC. It yields the protein CASSEKQGVLSYEQYF.

The rearrangement uses TRBV19 and TRBJ1-5, with D perhaps TRBD1 (5 bases). The CDR3 consists of 13 residues. In germline, CDR1 is LNHDA, CDR2 SQIVND (reference sequence). V lost 6 bases, J lost 10 bases, and 16 bases lay in between. CDR3 coding DNA: TGTGCCAGTAGCTCAGGGATGGAGTATCCCCAGCATTTT. Protein sequence: CASSSGMEYPQHF.